Sequencing of this T cell receptor beta chain was carried out in a study of blood T cells in healthy people across ages. The V and J ends lost 5 bases and 6 bases, in that order; junction bases with no gene match: 10. Per germline, CDR1 SEHNR and CDR2 FQNEAQ (reference sequence). The CDR3 loop spans 15 amino acids. A second about 6 to 12 cycle PCR used barcoded and J-beta primers. TCRdb processed the 5' RACE reads anew with MiXCR; each CDR3 protein has one entry. The sample contains around 1,700,000 distinct CDR3 sequences, 28% of which appear only once. The rearrangement joins TRBV7-9 to TRBJ2-1; TRBD2 matches 7 bases. The sequence came from a woman younger than 45 in good health. Sequencing was performed on blood. The CDR3 region has the DNA TGTGCCAGCAGCCCTGGGGGGGTGGGAGGCAATGAGCAGTTCTTC. It specifies CASSPGGVGGNEQFF.